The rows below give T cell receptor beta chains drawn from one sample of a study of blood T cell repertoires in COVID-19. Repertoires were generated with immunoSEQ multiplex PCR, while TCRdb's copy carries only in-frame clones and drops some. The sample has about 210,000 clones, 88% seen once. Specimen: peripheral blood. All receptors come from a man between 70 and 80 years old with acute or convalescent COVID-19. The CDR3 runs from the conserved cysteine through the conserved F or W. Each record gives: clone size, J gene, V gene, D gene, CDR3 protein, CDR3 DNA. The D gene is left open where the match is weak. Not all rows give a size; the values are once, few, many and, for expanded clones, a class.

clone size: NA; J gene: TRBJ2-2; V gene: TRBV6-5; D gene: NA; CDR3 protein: CAGGSNTGELFF; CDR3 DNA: TGTGCAGGAGGATCCAACACCGGGGAGCTGTTTTTT
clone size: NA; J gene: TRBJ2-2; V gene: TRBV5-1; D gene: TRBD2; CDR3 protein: CASRKTSGSTGELFF; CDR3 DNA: TGCGCCAGCAGAAAGACTAGCGGGAGCACCGGGGAGCTGTTTTTT
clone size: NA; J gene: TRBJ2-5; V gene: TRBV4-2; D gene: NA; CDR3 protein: CASSQGTVEQETQYF; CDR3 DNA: TGTGCCAGCAGCCAAGGGACTGTTGAACAAGAGACCCAGTACTTC
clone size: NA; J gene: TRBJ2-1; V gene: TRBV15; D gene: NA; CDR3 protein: CATGRVDNEQFF; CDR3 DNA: TGTGCCACGGGGAGAGTGGACAATGAGCAGTTCTTC
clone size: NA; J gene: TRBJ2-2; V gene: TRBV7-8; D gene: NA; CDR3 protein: CASRARQANTGELFF; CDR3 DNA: TGTGCCAGCAGGGCTAGACAGGCGAACACCGGGGAGCTGTTTTTT
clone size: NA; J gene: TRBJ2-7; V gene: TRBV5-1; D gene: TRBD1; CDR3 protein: CASSLGQGVPYEQYF; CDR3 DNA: TGCGCCAGCAGCTTGGGGCAGGGGGTTCCCTACGAGCAGTACTTC
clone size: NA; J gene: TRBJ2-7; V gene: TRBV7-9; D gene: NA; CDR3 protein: CASSHGGGYEQYF; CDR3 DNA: TGTGCCAGCAGCCACGGTGGCGGATACGAGCAGTACTTC
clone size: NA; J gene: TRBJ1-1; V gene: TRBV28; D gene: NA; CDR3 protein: CATLQLLVGTEAFF; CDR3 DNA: TGTGCCACCCTGCAACTATTAGTGGGCACTGAAGCTTTCTTT
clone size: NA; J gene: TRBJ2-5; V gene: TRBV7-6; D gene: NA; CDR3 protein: CASRSRETQYF; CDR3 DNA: TGTGCCAGCAGGTCCCGAGAGACCCAGTACTTC
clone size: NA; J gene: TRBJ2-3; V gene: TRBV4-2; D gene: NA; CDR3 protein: CASSQGQSRGTDTQYF; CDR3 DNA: TGTGCCAGCAGCCAAGGTCAGTCCAGGGGCACAGATACGCAGTATTTT
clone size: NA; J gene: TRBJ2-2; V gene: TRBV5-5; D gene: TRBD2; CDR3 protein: CASSLGLAGTGELFF; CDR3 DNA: TGTGCCAGCAGCTTGGGACTAGCGGGAACCGGGGAGCTGTTTTTT
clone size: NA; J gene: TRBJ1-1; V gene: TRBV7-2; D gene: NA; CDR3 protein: CASSLGGGSNTEAFF; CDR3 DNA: TGTGCCAGCAGCTTAGGAGGGGGATCGAACACTGAAGCTTTCTTT
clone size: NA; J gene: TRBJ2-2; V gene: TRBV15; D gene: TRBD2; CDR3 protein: CATSNGLEGSFGELFF; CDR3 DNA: TGTGCCACCAGCAATGGACTAGAGGGTTCGTTCGGGGAGCTGTTTTTT
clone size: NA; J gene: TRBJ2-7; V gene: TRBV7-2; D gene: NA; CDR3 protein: CASSFWAGTRYEQYF; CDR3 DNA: TGTGCCAGCAGCTTTTGGGCGGGAACTCGCTACGAGCAGTACTTC
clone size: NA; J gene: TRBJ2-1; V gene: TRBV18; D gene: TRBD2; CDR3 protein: CASSSEGLAGDGDEQFF; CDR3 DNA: TGTGCCAGCTCATCGGAAGGACTAGCGGGAGACGGCGATGAGCAGTTCTTC
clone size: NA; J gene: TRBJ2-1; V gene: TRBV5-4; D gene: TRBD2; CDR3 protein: CASSPEGTSGRDEQFF; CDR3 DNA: TGTGCCAGCAGCCCGGAGGGGACTAGCGGGAGAGATGAGCAGTTCTTC
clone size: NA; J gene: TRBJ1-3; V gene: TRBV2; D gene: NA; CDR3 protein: CASSEQGASGNTIYF; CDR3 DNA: TGTGCCAGCAGTGAACAGGGTGCTTCTGGAAACACCATATATTTT
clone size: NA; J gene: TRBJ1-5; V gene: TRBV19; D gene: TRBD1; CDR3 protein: CASSILQGSNQPQHF; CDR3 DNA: TGTGCCAGTAGTATATTACAGGGGAGTAATCAGCCCCAGCATTTT
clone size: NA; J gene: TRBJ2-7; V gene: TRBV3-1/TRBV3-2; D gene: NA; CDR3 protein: CASSQWSGSSYEQYF; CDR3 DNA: TGTGCCAGCAGCCAGTGGTCCGGATCTAGCTACGAGCAGTACTTC
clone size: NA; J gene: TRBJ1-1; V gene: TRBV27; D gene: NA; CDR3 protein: CASSSFGAGVRYTEAFF; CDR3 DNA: TGTGCCAGCAGTTCTTTTGGGGCAGGGGTCCGCTACACTGAAGCTTTCTTT
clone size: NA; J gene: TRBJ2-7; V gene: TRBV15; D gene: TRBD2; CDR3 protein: CATSRERGTYEQYF; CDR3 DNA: TGTGCCACCAGCAGAGAGCGGGGGACCTACGAGCAGTACTTC
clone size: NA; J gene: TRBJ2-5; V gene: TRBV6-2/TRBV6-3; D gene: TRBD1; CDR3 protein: CASSYSDRRSQETQYF; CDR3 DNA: TGTGCCAGCAGTTACTCGGACAGGCGTTCCCAAGAGACCCAGTACTTC
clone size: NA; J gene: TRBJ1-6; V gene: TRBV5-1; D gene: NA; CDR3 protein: CASSLVPGNSPLHF; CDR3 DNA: TGCGCCAGCAGCTTGGTTCCGGGGAATTCACCCCTCCACTTT
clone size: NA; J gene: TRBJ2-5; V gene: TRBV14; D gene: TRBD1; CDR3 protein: CASSPYRGPILETQYF; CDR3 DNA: TGTGCCAGCAGTCCATACAGGGGGCCGATCCTGGAGACCCAGTACTTC
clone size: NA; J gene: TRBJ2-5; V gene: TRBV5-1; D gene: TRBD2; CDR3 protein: CASSLAGFSGRGAGGQETQYF; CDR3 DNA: TGCGCCAGCAGCTTGGCCGGGTTTTCGGGCCGTGGGGCGGGAGGTCAAGAGACCCAGTACTTC
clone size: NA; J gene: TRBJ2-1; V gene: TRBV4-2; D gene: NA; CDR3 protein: CASSQVGIGYNEQFF; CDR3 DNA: TGTGCCAGCAGCCAAGTCGGGATTGGCTACAATGAGCAGTTCTTC
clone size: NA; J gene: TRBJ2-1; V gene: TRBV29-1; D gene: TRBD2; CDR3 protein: CSVAPGLARYNEQFF; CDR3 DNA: TGCAGCGTAGCCCCGGGACTAGCGCGATACAATGAGCAGTTCTTC
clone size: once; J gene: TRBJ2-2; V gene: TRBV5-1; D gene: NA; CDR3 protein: CASRPGDRNTGELFF; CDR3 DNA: TGCGCCAGCAGGCCGGGGGACAGAAACACCGGGGAGCTGTTTTTT
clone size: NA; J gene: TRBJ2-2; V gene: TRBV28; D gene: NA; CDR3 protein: CASRATGELFF; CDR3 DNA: TGTGCCAGCAGGGCCACCGGGGAGCTGTTTTTT
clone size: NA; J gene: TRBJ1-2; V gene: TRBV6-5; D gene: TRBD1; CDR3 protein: CASRFPGQFYGYTF; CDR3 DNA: TGTGCCAGCAGATTTCCGGGACAGTTTTATGGCTACACCTTC
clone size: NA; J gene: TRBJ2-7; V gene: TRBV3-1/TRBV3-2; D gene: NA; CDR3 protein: CASSQRVAVLSSYEQYF; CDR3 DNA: TGTGCCAGCAGCCAAAGAGTGGCGGTTCTTAGCTCCTACGAGCAGTACTTC
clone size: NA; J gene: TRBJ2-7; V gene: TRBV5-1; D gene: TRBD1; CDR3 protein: CASSLGLKGQGDEQYF; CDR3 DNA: TGCGCCAGCAGCTTGGGGTTGAAGGGACAGGGTGACGAGCAGTACTTC
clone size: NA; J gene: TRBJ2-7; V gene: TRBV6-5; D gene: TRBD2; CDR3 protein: CASRTIAGGTYEQYF; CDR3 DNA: TGTGCCAGCAGAACAATAGCGGGAGGTACCTACGAGCAGTACTTC
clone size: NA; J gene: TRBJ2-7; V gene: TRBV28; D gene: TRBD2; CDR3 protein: CASSSKAGVPWKQYF; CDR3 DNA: TGTGCCAGCAGTTCGAAAGCGGGAGTGCCCTGGAAGCAGTACTTC
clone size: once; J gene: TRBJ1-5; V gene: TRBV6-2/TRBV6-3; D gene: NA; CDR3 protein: CASSAGHDQTYSNQPQHF; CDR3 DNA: TGTGCCAGCAGTGCCGGACATGACCAAACCTATAGCAATCAGCCCCAGCATTTT
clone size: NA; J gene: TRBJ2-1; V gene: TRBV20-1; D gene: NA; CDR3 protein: CSASRSGAGYNEQFF; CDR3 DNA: TGCAGTGCTAGTCGGTCGGGAGCCGGCTACAATGAGCAGTTCTTC
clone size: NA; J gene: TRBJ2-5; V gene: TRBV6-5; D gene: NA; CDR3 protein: CASQRGETQYF; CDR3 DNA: TGTGCCAGTCAGAGAGGAGAGACCCAGTACTTC
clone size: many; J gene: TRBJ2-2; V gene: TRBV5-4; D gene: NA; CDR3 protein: CASSLGRDRELFF; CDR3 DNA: TGTGCCAGCAGCTTGGGGAGGGATCGGGAGCTGTTTTTT
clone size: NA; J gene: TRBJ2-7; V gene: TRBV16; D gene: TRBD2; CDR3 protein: CASSQPGLAGEQYF; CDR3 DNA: TGTGCCAGCAGCCAACCCGGACTAGCGGGCGAGCAGTACTTC
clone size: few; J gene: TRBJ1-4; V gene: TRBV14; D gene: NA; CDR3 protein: CASSQDGNLGLRTEKLFF; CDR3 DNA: TGTGCCAGCAGCCAAGATGGGAACTTGGGACTCCGGACTGAAAAACTGTTTTTT
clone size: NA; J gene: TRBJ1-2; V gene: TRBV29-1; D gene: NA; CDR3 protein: CSVGGINYGYTF; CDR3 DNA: TGCAGCGTTGGGGGCATTAACTATGGCTACACCTTC
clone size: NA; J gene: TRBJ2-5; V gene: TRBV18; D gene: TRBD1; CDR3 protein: CASSPLDRGTETQYF; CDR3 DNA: TGTGCCAGCTCGCCGCTTGACAGGGGTACAGAGACCCAGTACTTC
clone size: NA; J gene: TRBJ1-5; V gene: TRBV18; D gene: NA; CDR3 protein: CASSPPSGGGPQHF; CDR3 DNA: TGTGCCAGCTCACCGCCGTCGGGCGGGGGGCCCCAGCATTTT
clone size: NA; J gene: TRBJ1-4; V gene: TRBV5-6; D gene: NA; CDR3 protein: CASSSTAANEKLFF; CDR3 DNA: TGTGCCAGCAGCTCGACAGCCGCTAATGAAAAACTGTTTTTT
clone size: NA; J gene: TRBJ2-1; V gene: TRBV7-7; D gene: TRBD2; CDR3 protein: CASSSASGGYNEQFF; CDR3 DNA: TGTGCTAGCAGCTCTGCTAGCGGGGGCTACAATGAGCAGTTCTTC
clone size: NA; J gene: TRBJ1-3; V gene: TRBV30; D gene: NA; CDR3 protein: CAWSAGGSGNTIYF; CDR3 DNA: TGTGCCTGGAGCGCCGGGGGCTCTGGAAACACCATATATTTT
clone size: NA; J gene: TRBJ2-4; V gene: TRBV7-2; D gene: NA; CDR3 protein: CASSLGFAGVGNIQYF; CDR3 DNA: TGTGCCAGCAGCTTGGGGTTTGCAGGGGTTGGAAACATTCAGTACTTC
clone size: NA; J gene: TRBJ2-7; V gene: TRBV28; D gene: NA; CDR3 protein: CASHRGRDGMYEQYF; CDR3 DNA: TGTGCCAGCCACCGCGGGCGGGACGGGATGTACGAGCAGTACTTC